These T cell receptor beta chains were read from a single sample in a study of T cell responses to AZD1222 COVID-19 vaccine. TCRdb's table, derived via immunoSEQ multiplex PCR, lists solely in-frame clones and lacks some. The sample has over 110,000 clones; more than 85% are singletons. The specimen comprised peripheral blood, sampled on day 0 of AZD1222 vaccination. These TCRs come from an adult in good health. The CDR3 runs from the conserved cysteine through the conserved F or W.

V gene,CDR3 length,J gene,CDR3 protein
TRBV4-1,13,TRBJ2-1,CASSQGPYNEQFF
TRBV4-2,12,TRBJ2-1,CASSQDYNEQFF
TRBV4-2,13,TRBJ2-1,CASSQDGWNEQFF
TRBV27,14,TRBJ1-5,CASSLSPVNQPQHF
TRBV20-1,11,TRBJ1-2,CSAKPLYGYTF
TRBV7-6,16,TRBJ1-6,CASSLVSGQGLSPLHF
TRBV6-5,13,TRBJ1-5,CASARDREQPQHF
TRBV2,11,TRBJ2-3,CASRYTDTQYF
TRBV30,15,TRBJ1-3,CAWSLQGATGNTIYF
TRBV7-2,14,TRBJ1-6,CASSLAALNSPLHF
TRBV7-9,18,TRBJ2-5,CASSSRWPDRVLQETQYF
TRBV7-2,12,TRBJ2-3,CASRPTTDTQYF
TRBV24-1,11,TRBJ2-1,CATSTGHEQFF
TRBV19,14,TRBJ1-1,CASRNRGMNTEAFF
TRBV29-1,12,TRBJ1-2,CSVSGANYGYTF
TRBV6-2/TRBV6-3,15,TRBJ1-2,CASSYLANRTPGYTF
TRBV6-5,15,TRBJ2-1,CASSTSGGTEHEQFF
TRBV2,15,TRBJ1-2,CASSEALSGYLGYTF
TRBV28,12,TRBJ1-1,CAGQTSNTEAFF
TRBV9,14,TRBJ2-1,CASSARQGYNEQFF
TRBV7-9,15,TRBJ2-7,CASSLVQGGTDEQYF
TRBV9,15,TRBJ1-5,CASSTEGARGQPQHF
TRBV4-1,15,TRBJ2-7,CASSHFIQVSAEQYF
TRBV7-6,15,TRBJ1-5,CASSLGLDHGQPQHF
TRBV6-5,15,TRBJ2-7,CASSYIRDRVYEQYF
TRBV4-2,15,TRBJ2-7,CASSQDNGGHYEQYF
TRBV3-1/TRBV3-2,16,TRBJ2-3,CASSRTKEGAGDTQYF
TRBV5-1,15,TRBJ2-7,CASSLFPGMNYEQYF
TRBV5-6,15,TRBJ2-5,CASSPAAGLMETQYF
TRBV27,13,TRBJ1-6,CASSQGAGSPLHF
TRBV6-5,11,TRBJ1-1,CASRMGTEAFF
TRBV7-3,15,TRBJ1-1,CASSLRGGLNTEAFF
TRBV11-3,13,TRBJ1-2,CASSLGQAYGYTF
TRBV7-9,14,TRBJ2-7,CASSLVEWGGEQYF
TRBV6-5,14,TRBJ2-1,CASSSPGLAGGWFF
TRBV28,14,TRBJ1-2,CASIRDRDRGGYTF
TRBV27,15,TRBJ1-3,CASSPTGGSGNTIYF
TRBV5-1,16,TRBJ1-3,CASSLNFATGGNTIYF
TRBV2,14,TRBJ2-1,CASSGVGGIGEQFF
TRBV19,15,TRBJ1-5,CASSLRGADNQPQHF
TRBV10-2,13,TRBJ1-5,CASSDRGYQPQHF
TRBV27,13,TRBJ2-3,CASSFGSTDTQYF
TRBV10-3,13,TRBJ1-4,CATSGRGDEKLFF
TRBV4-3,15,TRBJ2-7,CASSRAPMGSYEQYF
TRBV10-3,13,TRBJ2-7,CATAIGAVYEQYF
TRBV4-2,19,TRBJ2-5,CASSQVGGAERVYQETQYF
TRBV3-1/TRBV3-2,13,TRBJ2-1,CASSTWREGEQFF
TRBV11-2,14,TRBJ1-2,CASSLTGQVDGYTF
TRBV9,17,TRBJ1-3,CASSASGTDYSGNTIYF
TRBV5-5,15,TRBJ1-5,CASSLAVRVPQPQHF
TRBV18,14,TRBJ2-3,CASSLGGGADTQYF
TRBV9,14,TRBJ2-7,CASSVVKQNYEQYF
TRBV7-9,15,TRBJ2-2,CASSRYRGRTGELFF
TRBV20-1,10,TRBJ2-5,CSALGETQYF
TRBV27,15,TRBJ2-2,CASRGGVPFTGELFF
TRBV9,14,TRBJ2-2,CASSPWDNPGELFF
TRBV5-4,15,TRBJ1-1,CASSGQGGSNTEAFF
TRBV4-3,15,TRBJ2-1,CASSQGLSSYNEQFF
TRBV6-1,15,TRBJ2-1,CASSSGTGVWNEQFF